This TCR beta chain was captured in a study of blood T cell repertoires in COVID-19. Study-level background: Sample material is recorded as cDNA or gDNA derived from T cells, B-cell-depleted T cells, or PBMCs.

Repertoires were generated with immunoSEQ multiplex PCR, while TCRdb's copy carries only in-frame clones and drops some. The sample lists 200,000 to 250,000 clones; approximately 82% were seen once. Germline V CDR1 and CDR2: LNHDA, SQIVND (reference sequence). The CDR3 runs 14 residues. After removal of 5 bases from V and 2 bases from J, the junction contained 4 bases not matched to a gene. This chain joins TRBV19 and TRBJ2-7, with TRBD1 matching 9 bases. The sample taken for sequencing was peripheral blood. The receptor's source is a woman aged 80 or over with acute or convalescent COVID-19. CDR3: CASSPGQGPYEQYF. In nucleotides, the CDR3 is TGTGCCAGTAGTCCAGGACAGGGGCCCTACGAGCAGTACTTC.